The 10 T cell receptor beta chains given below trace back to one sample, sequenced in a study of control samples from healthy donors and cancer patients. Sequenced by immunoSEQ multiplex PCR; TCRdb stores in-frame clones only, minus some. The sample has some 71,000 clones, 89% seen once; the top ten hold about 20%. The material sequenced was PBMCs. The receptors were sampled from a man between 60 and 70 years old with lung cancer.

The chain uses TRBV27 and TRBJ2-1; D possibly uses TRBD1 or TRBD2 (5 bases each). This CDR3 contains 12 residues. CDR1 is MNHEY, CDR2 SMNVEV, per germline (reference sequence). V lost 8 bases and J 9 bases, leaving 14 bases between the germline ends. The CDR3: CASAGTQPEQFF. Here the CDR3 DNA reads TGTGCCAGCGCCGGGACGCAGCCTGAGCAGTTCTTC.

This clone has more than one count but fewer than ten. V usage is TRBV7-6 and J usage is TRBJ2-7; 8 nucleotides match TRBD2. Per the germline V gene, CDR1 is SGHVS and CDR2 is FNYEAQ. The CDR3 consists of 14 residues. V shed 5 bases and J 6 bases; nucleotides not matched to a gene: 9. In DNA, the CDR3 is TGTGCCAGCAGCCCGGGGGGGCGATTAAGCGAGCAGTACTTC. Its protein product is CASSPGGRLSEQYF.

The rearrangement uses TRBV15 and TRBJ2-7; D unclear. V gave up 3 bases and J gave up 6 bases, with 12 bases separating them. CDR1 is LNHNV, CDR2 YYDKDF, per germline (reference sequence). The CDR3 sequence is 13 residues long. CDR3 sequence reads: CATSSVAGGEQYF. CDR3 in DNA: TGTGCCACCAGCAGTGTGGCAGGTGGCGAGCAGTACTTC.

This chain connects TRBV7-3 to TRBJ2-2; D possibly corresponds to TRBD1 (6 bases). Germline loops: CDR1 SGHTA, CDR2 FQGTGA. This CDR3 region has 15 residues. Between the trimmed V and J ends, which lost 3 bases and 2 bases, there was a span of 10 bases. The CDR3 loop reads CASSFRDTNTGELFF. In DNA, the CDR3 is TGTGCCAGCAGCTTCCGGGACACAAACACCGGGGAGCTGTTTTTT.

A single count supports this clone. This chain uses TRBV19 with TRBJ1-1; the D gene is possibly TRBD1 (5 bases). This CDR3 comprises 14 residues. The V end lost 2 bases, the J end lost 4 bases, and 11 bases lay between the germline ends. CDR1 is LNHDA and CDR2 is SQIVND in the germline V gene (reference sequence). The CDR3 is CASSIIQGGTEAFF. The CDR3 DNA reads TGTGCCAGTAGTATAATCCAGGGCGGCACTGAAGCTTTCTTT.

This clone was counted between two and nine times. The chain has TRBV30 and TRBJ1-5, with 9 nucleotides matching TRBD1. J lost 7 bases, V lost 1 base, and 14 bases had no gene match. CDR3 length: 17 amino acids. CDR1 and CDR2 (germline): GTSNPN, SVGIG (reference sequence). CDR3 sequence reads: CAWSGRGVQGAGQPQHF. In DNA form, the CDR3 reads TGTGCCTGGAGTGGTAGAGGGGTACAGGGGGCTGGACAGCCCCAGCATTTT.

This rearrangement joins TRBV4-1 to TRBJ2-6, with D unresolved. V was shortened by 2 bases and J by 0 bases, with 8 bases between the two germline ends. The length of the CDR3 is 16 residues. Germline V CDR1 and CDR2: MGHRA, YSYEKL. CDR3 DNA: TGCGCCAGCAGCCAAACTGGATACTCTGGGGCCAACGTCCTGACTTTC. Translated: CASSQTGYSGANVLTF.

The table lists this clone with a count of one. The rearrangement uses TRBV9 and TRBJ1-6; D is possibly TRBD1 (5 bases). CDR1 and CDR2 (germline): SGDLS, YYNGEE. V was cut by 3 bases and J by 9 bases, with 10 bases left in between. This CDR3 is 13 amino acids long. The CDR3 reads CASSAGGGSPLHF. The CDR3 DNA follows: TGTGCCAGCAGCGCCGGGGGGGGTTCACCCCTCCACTTT.

The chain combines TRBV6-5 with TRBJ2-2; 10 bases align to TRBD2. Germline V gives CDR1 MNHEY, CDR2 SVGAGI. The CDR3 is made up of 14 amino acids. V was clipped by 9 bases and J by 6 bases; unmatched bases: 7. The DNA for the CDR3 is TGTGCCAGGGGGAAGGGACTAGCGCCCGGGGAGCTGTTTTTT. Translation gives CARGKGLAPGELFF.

V usage is TRBV6-4 and J usage is TRBJ1-3; tentatively, D is TRBD1 (6 bases). Between the trimmed V and J ends, which lost 8 bases and 0 bases, there was a span of 17 bases. CDR1 is MRHNA and CDR2 is SNTAGT in the germline V gene. CDR3 length: 16 amino acids. CDR3 sequence: CASGGRGQLSGNTIYF. CDR3 DNA sequence: TGTGCCAGCGGGGGAAGGGGACAACTCTCTGGAAACACCATATATTTT.